This T cell receptor (beta chain) was sequenced during a study of cytomegalovirus exposure and HLA in healthy donors. Study details: The study placed around 85% of its 398 genotyped donors in the Caucasian-associated ancestry cluster. Study-level points and caveats: In vitro work confirmed that three CMV-associated chains recognize CMV antigens. A later analysis found TCR association rates differed by HLA locus, highest for DRB1 and lowest for HLA-C. Certain sequence variants were highly shared and formed a cluster, and this cluster was likely a sequencing artifact.

In its sample, this clone was seen a few times. Its antigen remains unidentified. PCR used 60 Vbeta primers and 13 Jbeta primers. This table comes from immunoSEQ multiplex PCR, and its TCRdb copy is limited to in-frame clones, with some not included. Here the sample spans approximately 180,000 clones, 77% being singletons. The CDR3 totals 14 residues. The germline V gene has CDR1 LNHDA and CDR2 SQIVND (reference sequence). After removal of 3 bases from V and 11 bases from J, the junction contained 13 bases not matched to a gene. The sequenced sample was PBMCs. This clonotype was sampled from a woman in her 30s in good health and CMV-seropositive. This chain links TRBV19 with TRBJ2-7, with 7 bases that match TRBD2. The CDR3 here is CASSMSGMLGEKYF. The CDR3 nucleotides read TGTGCCAGTAGTATGAGCGGGATGTTGGGGGAAAAGTACTTC. Full variable domain (remainder filled in from reference TRBV19 and TRBJ2-7): DGGITQSPKYLFRKEGQNVTLSCEQNLNHDAMYWYRQDPGQGLRLIYYSQIVNDFQKGDIAEGYSVSREKKESFPLTVTSAQKNPTAFYLCASSMSGMLGEKYFGPGTRLTVT.